This T cell receptor beta chain comes out of a study of T-cell memory formation after mild COVID-19. At the level of the study: Clustering of TCRs was largely donor specific.

Study-level results: Within pre-infection memory, some responding clones were found, suggesting cross-reactive memory joined. There was a balanced CD4/CD8 profile in clones contracting day 15 to 85, and later expanders leaned CD4+.

About this clonotype itself: Its antigen remains unknown.

TCRdb redid the calling of the 5' RACE reads with MiXCR, one entry per CDR3 protein. The table records approximately 350,000 distinct CDR3 sequences, 13% to 15% of them present only once. The origin of this receptor is a young man who had mild COVID-19 (a few samples of this study predate the infection). Cell type and time point are not known. Sequences were obtained from PBMCs or a T cell subset sorted from them (not recorded which).

The chain's CDR3 is CASSYDPGTSGGAKQFF. CDR3 bases: TGTGCCAGCAGTTACGATCCCGGGACTAGCGGGGGTGCTAAGCAGTTCTTC. The chain carries TRBV6-6 and TRBJ2-1; 14 bases are a match to TRBD2. The CDR3 totals 17 residues. CDR1 is MNHNY, CDR2 SVGAGI, per germline (reference sequence). The V and J ends lost 2 bases and 11 bases, in that order; junction bases with no gene match: 11.